This T cell receptor (beta chain) is drawn from a study of blood T cell repertoires in COVID-19. Study-wide context: The United States, Italy and Spain were the sources of the acute and convalescent COVID-19 samples. Nucleic acid was either cDNA or gDNA, and it came from T cells, B-cell-depleted T cells, or PBMCs.

Germline V gene sequence: CDR1 MNHNY, CDR2 SVGAGI (reference sequence). The germline V and J ends were trimmed by 0 bases and 6 bases, with 4 bases remaining between them. The CDR3 has 12 residues. The protocol was immunoSEQ multiplex PCR, while the TCRdb copy is restricted to in-frame clones and leaves out a portion. The sample contains 150,000 to 250,000 clones, 80% to 85% of which appear only once. Those enrolled, adults aged 18 to 89 years, came from roughly 22 US areas. The recovered donors of Cohort 3 showed two negative PCRs, clearance, or symptom resolution. The rearrangement joins TRBV6-6 to TRBJ2-3, with unresolved D. The receptor was isolated from a middle-aged man who had recovered from COVID-19. Material: PBMCs or T cells enriched from blood (not recorded which). The CDR3 region has the DNA TGTGCCAGCAGTTACTCCCGGGATACGCAGTATTTT. Amino acids: CASSYSRDTQYF.